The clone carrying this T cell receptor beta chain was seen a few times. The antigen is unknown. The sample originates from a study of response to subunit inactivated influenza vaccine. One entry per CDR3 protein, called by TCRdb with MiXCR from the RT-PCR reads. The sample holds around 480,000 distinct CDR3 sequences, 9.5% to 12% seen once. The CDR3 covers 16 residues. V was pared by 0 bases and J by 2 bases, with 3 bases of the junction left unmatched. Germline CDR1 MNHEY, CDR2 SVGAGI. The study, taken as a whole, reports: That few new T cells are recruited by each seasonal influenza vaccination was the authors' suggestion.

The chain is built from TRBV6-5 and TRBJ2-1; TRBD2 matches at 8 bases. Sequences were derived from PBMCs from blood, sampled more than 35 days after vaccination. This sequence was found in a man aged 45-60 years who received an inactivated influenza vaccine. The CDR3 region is CASSYSGRAAYNEQFF. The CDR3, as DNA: TGTGCCAGCAGTTACTCCGGGAGGGCGGCCTACAATGAGCAGTTCTTC.